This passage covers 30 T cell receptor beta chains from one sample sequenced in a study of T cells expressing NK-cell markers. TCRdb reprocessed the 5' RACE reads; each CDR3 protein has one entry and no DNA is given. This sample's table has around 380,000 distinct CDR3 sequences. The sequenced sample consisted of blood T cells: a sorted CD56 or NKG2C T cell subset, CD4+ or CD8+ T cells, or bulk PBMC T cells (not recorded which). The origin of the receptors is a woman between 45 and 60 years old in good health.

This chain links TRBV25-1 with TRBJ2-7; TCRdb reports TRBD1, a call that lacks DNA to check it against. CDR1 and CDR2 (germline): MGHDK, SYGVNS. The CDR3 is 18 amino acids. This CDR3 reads CASSELGQGINLAYEQYF.

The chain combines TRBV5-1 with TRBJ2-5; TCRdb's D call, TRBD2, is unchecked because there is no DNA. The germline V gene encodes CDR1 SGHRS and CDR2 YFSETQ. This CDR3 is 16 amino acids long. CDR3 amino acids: CASSPLAGGPEETQYF.

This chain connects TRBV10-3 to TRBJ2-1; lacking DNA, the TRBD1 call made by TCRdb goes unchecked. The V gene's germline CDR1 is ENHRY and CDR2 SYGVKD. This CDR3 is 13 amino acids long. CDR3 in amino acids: CAIRSDRDNEQFF.

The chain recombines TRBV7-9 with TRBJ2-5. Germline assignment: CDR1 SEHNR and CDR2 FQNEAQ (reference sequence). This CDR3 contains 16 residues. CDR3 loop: CASSFGLGTVGETQYF. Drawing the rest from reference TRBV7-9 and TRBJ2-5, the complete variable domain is DTGVSQNPRHKITKRGQNVTFRCDPISEHNRLYWYRQTLGQGPEFLTYFQNEAQLEKSRLLSDRFSAERPKGSFSTLEIQRTEQGDSAMYLCASSFGLGTVGETQYFGPGTRLLVL.

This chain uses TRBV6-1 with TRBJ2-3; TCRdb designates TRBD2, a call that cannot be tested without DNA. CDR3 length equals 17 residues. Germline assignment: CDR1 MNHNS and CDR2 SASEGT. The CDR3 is CASSEVPTSGSFGTQYF.

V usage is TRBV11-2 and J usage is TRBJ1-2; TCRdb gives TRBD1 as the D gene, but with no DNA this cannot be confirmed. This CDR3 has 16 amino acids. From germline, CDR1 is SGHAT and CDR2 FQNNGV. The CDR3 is CASSSLRTGKIFGYTF.

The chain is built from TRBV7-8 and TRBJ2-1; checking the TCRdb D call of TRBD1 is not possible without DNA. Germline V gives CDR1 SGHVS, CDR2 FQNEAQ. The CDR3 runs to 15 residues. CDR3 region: CASIPQGPPYNEQFF.

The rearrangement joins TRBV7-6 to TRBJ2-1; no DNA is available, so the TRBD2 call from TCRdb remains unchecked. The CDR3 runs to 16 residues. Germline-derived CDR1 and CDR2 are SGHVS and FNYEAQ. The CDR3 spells CASSPRAGAPGNEQFF. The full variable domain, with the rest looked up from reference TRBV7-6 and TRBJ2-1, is GAGVSQSPRYKVTKRGQDVALRCDPISGHVSLYWYRQALGQGPEFLTYFNYEAQQDKSGLPNDRFSAERPEGSISTLTIQRTEQRDSAMYRCASSPRAGAPGNEQFFGPGTRLTVL.

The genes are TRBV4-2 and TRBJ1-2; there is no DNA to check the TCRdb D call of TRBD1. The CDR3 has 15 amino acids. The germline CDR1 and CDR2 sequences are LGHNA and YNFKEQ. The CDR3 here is CASSQKLQDYYGYTF.

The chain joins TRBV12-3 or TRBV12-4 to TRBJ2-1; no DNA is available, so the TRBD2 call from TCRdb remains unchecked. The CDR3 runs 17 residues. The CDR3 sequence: CASSLARLADAYNEQFF.

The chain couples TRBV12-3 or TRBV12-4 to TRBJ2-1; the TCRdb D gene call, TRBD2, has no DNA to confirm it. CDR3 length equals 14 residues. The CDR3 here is CASSLGGSLNEQFF.

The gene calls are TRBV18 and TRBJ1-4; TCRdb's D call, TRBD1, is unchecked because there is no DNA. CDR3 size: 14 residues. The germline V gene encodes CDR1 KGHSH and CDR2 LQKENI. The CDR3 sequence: CASSPSRGNEKLFF.

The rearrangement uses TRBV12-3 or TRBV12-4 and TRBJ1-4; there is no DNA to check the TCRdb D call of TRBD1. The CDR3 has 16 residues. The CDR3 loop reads CASSLELGGIDEKLFF.

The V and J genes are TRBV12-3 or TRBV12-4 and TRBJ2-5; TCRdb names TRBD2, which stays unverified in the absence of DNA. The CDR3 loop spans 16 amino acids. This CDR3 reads CASSLPRPDSQETQYF.

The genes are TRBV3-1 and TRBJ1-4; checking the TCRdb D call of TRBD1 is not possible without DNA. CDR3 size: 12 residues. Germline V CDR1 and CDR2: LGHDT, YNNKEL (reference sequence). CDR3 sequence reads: CASKGAFEKLFF.

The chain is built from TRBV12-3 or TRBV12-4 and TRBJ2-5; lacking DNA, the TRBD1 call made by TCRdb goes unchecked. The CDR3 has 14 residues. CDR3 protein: CASNQRSGLETQYF.

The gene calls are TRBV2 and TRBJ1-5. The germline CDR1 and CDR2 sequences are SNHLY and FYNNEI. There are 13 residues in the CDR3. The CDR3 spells CASSDATRQPQHF.

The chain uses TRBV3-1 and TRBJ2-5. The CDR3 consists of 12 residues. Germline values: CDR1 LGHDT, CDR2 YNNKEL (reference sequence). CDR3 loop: CASSLPQETQYF.

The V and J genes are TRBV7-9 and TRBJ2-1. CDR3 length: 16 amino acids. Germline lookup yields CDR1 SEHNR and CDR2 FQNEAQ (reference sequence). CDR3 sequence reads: CASSPILGIDYNEQFF.

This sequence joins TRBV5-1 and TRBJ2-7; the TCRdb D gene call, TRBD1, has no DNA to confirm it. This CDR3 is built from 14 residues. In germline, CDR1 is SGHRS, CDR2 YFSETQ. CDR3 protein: CASSVGQGEREQYF.

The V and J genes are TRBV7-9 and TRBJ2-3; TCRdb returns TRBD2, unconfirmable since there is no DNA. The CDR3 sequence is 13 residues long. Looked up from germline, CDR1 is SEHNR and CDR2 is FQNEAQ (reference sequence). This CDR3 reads CASSQGTRDTQYF.

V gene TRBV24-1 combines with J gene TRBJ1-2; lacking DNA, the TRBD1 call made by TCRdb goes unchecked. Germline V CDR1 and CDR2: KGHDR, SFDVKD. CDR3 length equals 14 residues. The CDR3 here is CATSDAGQDHGYTF.

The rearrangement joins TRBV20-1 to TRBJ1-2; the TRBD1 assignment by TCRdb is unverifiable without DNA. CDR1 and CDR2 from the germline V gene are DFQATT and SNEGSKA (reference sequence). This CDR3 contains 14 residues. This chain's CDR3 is CSATRTAGIYGYTF.

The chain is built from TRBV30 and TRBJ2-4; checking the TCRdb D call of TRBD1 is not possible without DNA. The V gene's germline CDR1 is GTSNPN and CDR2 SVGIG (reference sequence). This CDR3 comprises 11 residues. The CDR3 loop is CAWEGGNIQYF.

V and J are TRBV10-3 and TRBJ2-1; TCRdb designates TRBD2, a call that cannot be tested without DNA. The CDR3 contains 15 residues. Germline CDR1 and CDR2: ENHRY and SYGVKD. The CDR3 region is CAIRNSRGSYNEQFF.

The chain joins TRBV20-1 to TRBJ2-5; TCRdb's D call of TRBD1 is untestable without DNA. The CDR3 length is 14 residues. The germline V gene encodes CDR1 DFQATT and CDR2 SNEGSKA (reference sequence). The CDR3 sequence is CSAFDRINQETQYF.

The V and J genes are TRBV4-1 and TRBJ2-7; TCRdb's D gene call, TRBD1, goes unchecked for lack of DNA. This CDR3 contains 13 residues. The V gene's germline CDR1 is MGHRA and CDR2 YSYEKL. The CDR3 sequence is CASSQGGGYEQYF.

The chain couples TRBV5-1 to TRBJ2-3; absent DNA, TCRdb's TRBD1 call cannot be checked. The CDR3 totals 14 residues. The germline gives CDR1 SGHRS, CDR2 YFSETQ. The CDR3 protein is CASSQKQGIDTQYF.

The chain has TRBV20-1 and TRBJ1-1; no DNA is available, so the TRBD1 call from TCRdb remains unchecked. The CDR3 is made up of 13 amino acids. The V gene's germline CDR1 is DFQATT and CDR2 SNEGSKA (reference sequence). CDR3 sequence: CSARGRGATEAFF.

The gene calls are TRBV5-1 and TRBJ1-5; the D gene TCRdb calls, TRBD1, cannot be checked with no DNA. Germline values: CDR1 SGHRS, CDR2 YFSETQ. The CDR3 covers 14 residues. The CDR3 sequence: CASSHDGGTQPQHF.